The source of this T cell receptor beta chain is a study of shared clonotypes between healthy human individuals. The CDR3 covers 17 residues. Trimming left V 0 bases short and J 2 bases short, with 15 bases between. CDR1 and CDR2 (germline): WNHNN, SYGVQD (reference sequence). The donors were all Caucasian adults (living in Nashville, Tennessee). The protocol was immunoSEQ multiplex PCR, while the TCRdb copy is restricted to in-frame clones and leaves out a portion. The sample carries 450,000 to 500,000 clones, about 80% recorded once. The TCR comes from a woman aged 40-49 years in good health. Some clones in this sample may be carry-over from other donors' samples. Sequences were obtained from PBMCs. V and J are TRBV10-1 and TRBJ2-3; D possibly corresponds to TRBD1 (5 bases). The CDR3 protein is CASSESSAGPPTDTQYF. The CDR3 DNA reads TGCGCCAGCAGTGAGTCAAGTGCAGGGCCCCCCACAGATACGCAGTATTTT.